This T cell receptor (beta chain) was identified during a study of OX40 agonist ivuxolimab in advanced cancers. Germline loops: CDR1 MDHEN, CDR2 SYDVKM. V was pared by 5 bases and J by 4 bases, with 4 bases of the junction left unmatched. The CDR3 spans 15 residues. Profiled with immunoSEQ multiplex PCR; TCRdb holds only in-frame clones, not every one. The sample lists approximately 86,000 clones, approximately 91% seen once, with 0.25% to 0.35% in the top ten. Peripheral blood came from all dose cohorts at three timepoints. The TCR comes from an adult with an advanced solid tumor such as melanoma, head and neck, liver or kidney cancer. The sequencing used CD4+ or CD8+ T cells sorted from blood, collected in a trial of the OX40 agonist ivuxolimab. The chain links TRBV28 to TRBJ2-1; the match to TRBD2 covers 11 bases. The CDR3 nucleotides read TGTGCCAGCAGTGTTAGCGGGGGGGGGTACAATGAGCAGTTCTTC. Translated, it gives CASSVSGGGYNEQFF.